A single sample gave rise to the 9 T cell receptor beta chains below, sequenced in a study of a mutant IDH1 vaccine in newly diagnosed glioma. Produced via immunoSEQ multiplex PCR; TCRdb's table is partial and in-frame only. This table has 24,000 or so clones, approximately 84% appearing once. Antigens for these TCRs are unknown. As to time point: week 47, end of study. Vaccinated patients received 300 ug of mutant IDH1 20-mer peptide per dose, with topical imiquimod. The starting material was PBMCs, obtained from a glioma patient whose treatment included an IDH1 peptide vaccine. Receptor source: a man aged 40-49 years with glioma.

The rearrangement joins TRBV5-1 to TRBJ1-2, with 8 bases aligning to TRBD1. V lost 4 bases and J lost 5; bases outside the gene matches: 10. Per the germline V gene, CDR1 is SGHRS and CDR2 is YFSETQ. The CDR3 consists of 15 residues. CDR3 protein: CASSRGTGERYGYTF. The CDR3 coding sequence is TGCGCCAGCAGCCGCGGGACAGGCGAGCGGTATGGCTACACCTTC.

This chain uses TRBV7-9 with TRBJ1-2; D uncertain. This CDR3 is built from 11 residues. V was pared by 3 bases and J by 8 bases, with 7 bases between. Germline V lookup: CDR1 SEHNR, CDR2 FQNEAQ (reference sequence). The CDR3 nucleotides are TGTGCCAGCAGCTTGGAGTTGGGCTACACCTTC. Translated, it gives CASSLELGYTF.

This chain connects TRBV6-4 to TRBJ1-5, with D perhaps TRBD1 (5 bases). The V end lost 3 bases, the J end lost 3 bases, and 12 bases lay between the germline ends. Germline CDR1 MRHNA, CDR2 SNTAGT. The length of the CDR3 is 15 residues. CDR3 DNA sequence: TGTGCCAGCAGTGATTCGGGGGGGTCCAATCAGCCCCAGCATTTT. This encodes CASSDSGGSNQPQHF.

V is TRBV11-3 and J is TRBJ2-7, with D unresolved. V was clipped by 4 bases and J by 6 bases, with 4 bases between them. The CDR3 runs 10 residues. Per germline, CDR1 SGHNT and CDR2 YENEEA. The CDR3 DNA sequence: TGTGCCAGCAGCTCTGCCGAGCAGTACTTC. Translating gives CASSSAEQYF. Based on the CDR3 plus reference TRBV11-3 and TRBJ2-7, the full variable domain is EAGVVQSPRYKIIEKKQPVAFWCNPISGHNTLYWYLQNLGQGPELLIRYENEEAVDDSQLPKDRFSAERLKGVDSTLKIQPAELGDSAVYLCASSSAEQYFGPGTRLTVT.

This clone was picked up a small number of times. The chain employs TRBV7-8 and TRBJ1-1; 9 positions match TRBD1. CDR1 is SGHVS and CDR2 is FQNEAQ in the germline V gene. Losses at the gene ends were 7 bases for V and 1 base for J; bases not matched to a gene: 4. The CDR3 consists of 14 residues. This CDR3 is CASTRGQGNTEAFF. The CDR3 DNA follows: TGTGCCAGCACCCGGGGACAGGGGAACACTGAAGCTTTCTTT.

V usage is TRBV10-3 and J usage is TRBJ2-1; 7 nucleotides line up with TRBD1. The length of the CDR3 is 12 residues. J lost 12 bases, V lost 2 bases, and 4 bases had no gene match. The germline V gene has CDR1 ENHRY and CDR2 SYGVKD. The DNA for the CDR3 is TGTGCCATCAGTGAGGGAAGACAGGGGCAGTTCTTC. It translates to CAISEGRQGQFF.

This clone was observed a single time. This chain uses TRBV7-8 with TRBJ2-7; D ambiguous. Germline loops: CDR1 SGHVS, CDR2 FQNEAQ. The V gene lost 5 bases and the J gene lost 1 base, with 6 bases spanning the gap. The CDR3 has 12 residues. Here the CDR3 DNA reads TGTGCCAGCAGCGTCGGTTCCTACGAGCAGTACTTC. Translating it yields CASSVGSYEQYF.

The chain employs TRBV5-1 and TRBJ2-3, with 8 nucleotides matching TRBD1. V lost 0 bases and J lost 6; bases outside the gene matches: 3. The length of the CDR3 is 14 residues. Germline-derived CDR1 and CDR2 are SGHRS and YFSETQ. CDR3 amino acids: CASSLDRGIDTQYF. As DNA, the CDR3 is TGCGCCAGCAGCTTGGACAGGGGGATTGATACGCAGTATTTT.

The genes are TRBV9 and TRBJ1-4, with D unclear. Germline CDR1 SGDLS, CDR2 YYNGEE. There are 13 residues in the CDR3. With 0 bases removed from V and 6 bases from J, the gap between germline ends came to 6 bases. The CDR3 coding sequence is TGTGCCAGCAGCGTAGTTCCGGATGAAAAACTGTTTTTT. Translation gives CASSVVPDEKLFF.